This T cell receptor beta chain derives from a study of T cells in Graves' hyperthyroidism and ophthalmopathy. This clonotype was recorded a few times. Germline V gene lookup returns CDR1 LNHDA and CDR2 SQIVND (reference sequence). Trimming took 4 bases from V and 5 from J, leaving 17 bases between them. The CDR3 is 15 residues long. Amplification yielded TCR beta CDR3 regions, with RNA transcripts as the source. Primed by the HTBI set, a first-round RT-PCR was run on the TCR CDR3. TCRdb re-called the multiplex PCR reads through MiXCR, storing one row per CDR3 protein. This sample has hundreds of thousands of distinct CDR3 sequences, with approximately 20% found just once.

The sequenced sample was blood. This receptor was identified in a man between 35 and 55 years old with Graves' ophthalmopathy. The chain has TRBV19 and TRBJ2-5, with D perhaps TRBD1 (5 bases). CDR3 coding DNA: TGTGCCAGTAGTACCGTGGGGCATTCCTCGGAGACCCAGTACTTC. Its translation is CASSTVGHSSETQYF.